These 30 T cell receptor beta chains came from one sample sequenced in a study of identical twins. TCRdb reanalysed the 5' RACE reads using MiXCR and keeps one entry per CDR3 protein. The sample has roughly 690,000 distinct CDR3 sequences, 5.5% to 7.5% seen once. Sequencing input: naive T cells sorted from blood. All receptors derive from a man between 18 and 35 years old in good health.

This clonotype was detected ten times or more. The chain combines TRBV5-1 with TRBJ2-2, with D unclear. V lost 4 bases to trimming and J lost 8 bases, with 6 bases between them. This CDR3 is built from 11 residues. Per germline, CDR1 SGHRS and CDR2 YFSETQ. This chain's CDR3 is CASSARGELFF. CDR3 bases: TGCGCCAGCAGCGCCCGGGGGGAGCTGTTTTTT. The full variable domain, in which reference TRBV5-1 and TRBJ2-2 provide the parts outside the CDR3, is KAGVTQTPRYLIKTRGQQVTLSCSPISGHRSVSWYQQTPGQGLQFLFEYFSETQRNKGNFPGRFSGRQFSNSRSEMNVSTLELGDSALYLCASSARGELFFGEGSRLTVL.

This clonotype was found a few times. The chain is built from TRBV9 and TRBJ2-2, with D possibly TRBD2 on 5 matching bases. Germline-derived CDR1 and CDR2 are SGDLS and YYNGEE. The CDR3 spans 15 residues. The V gene lost 4 bases and the J gene lost 4 bases, with 14 bases spanning the gap. The CDR3 nucleotides read TGTGCCAGCAGCCCCGAGTTGGGGAGCACCGGGGAGCTGTTTTTT. As protein: CASSPELGSTGELFF.

The rearrangement links TRBV6-1 to TRBJ1-5; 8 nucleotides match TRBD1. The V segment lost 0 bases and the J segment 6 bases; nucleotides outside the gene matches: 4. CDR3 length: 15 amino acids. CDR1 is MNHNS and CDR2 is SASEGT in the germline V gene. The CDR3 loop reads CASSEAATGVQPQHF. CDR3 sequence (DNA): TGTGCCAGCAGTGAAGCGGCGACAGGGGTTCAGCCCCAGCATTTT.

This clonotype was seen at least ten times. The rearrangement joins TRBV20-1 to TRBJ2-1; 7 bases match TRBD2. The CDR3 is 13 amino acids. The V and J ends lost 6 bases and 6 bases, in that order; junction bases with no gene match: 8. Looked up from germline, CDR1 is DFQATT and CDR2 is SNEGSKA (reference sequence). The CDR3 DNA is TGCAGTGCCCGACTAGCCCTGGGCAATGAGCAGTTCTTC. This sequence encodes CSARLALGNEQFF.

The genes are TRBV3-1 and TRBJ1-4, with D unresolved. The V gene's germline CDR1 is LGHDT and CDR2 YNNKEL (reference sequence). V was pared by 0 bases and J by 1 base, with 12 bases between. This CDR3 spans 17 amino acids. CDR3 in amino acids: CASSQDRLSRTNEKLFF. CDR3 DNA: TGTGCCAGCAGCCAAGATCGACTGAGCCGAACTAATGAAAAACTGTTTTTT.

This clonotype was seen a few times. The chain couples TRBV4-1 to TRBJ1-5, with D possibly TRBD1 on 6 matching bases. Germline V CDR1 and CDR2: MGHRA, YSYEKL. The CDR3 contains 16 residues. V lost 1 base, J lost 0 bases, and 10 bases lay in between. The CDR3: CASSQGRTASNQPQHF. The CDR3 DNA reads as TGCGCCAGCAGCCAAGGGAGGACAGCTAGCAATCAGCCCCAGCATTTT.

This clonotype was observed a few times. The chain uses TRBV28 and TRBJ2-7, with a possible D match to TRBD2 (6 bases). Trimming removed 6 bases at V and 2 bases at J, with 14 bases between. This CDR3 contains 14 residues. The germline V gene encodes CDR1 MDHEN and CDR2 SYDVKM. The CDR3 DNA is TGTGCCAGCAGGTATCCGGGAGCACCCTACGAGCAGTACTTC. This codes for CASRYPGAPYEQYF.

In its sample, this clonotype was seen a few times. The rearrangement links TRBV5-1 to TRBJ2-7; 10 bases are a match to TRBD1. V was pared by 2 bases and J by 2 bases, with 4 bases of the junction left unmatched. Germline V gene lookup returns CDR1 SGHRS and CDR2 YFSETQ. This CDR3 has 15 amino acids. CDR3 nucleotide sequence: TGCGCCAGCAGCTTCGCGGGACAGGGGCCCTACGAGCAGTACTTC. It encodes CASSFAGQGPYEQYF.

This clonotype appeared many times. The chain employs TRBV12-3 or TRBV12-4 and TRBJ1-6; D is unclear. Trimming stripped 3 bases from V and 6 bases from J, with 6 bases between. This CDR3 comprises 13 residues. This CDR3 reads CASSLDRNSPLHF. As DNA, the CDR3 is TGTGCCAGCAGTTTGGACCGTAATTCACCCCTCCACTTT.

This clonotype has a count of ten or more. The rearrangement joins TRBV6-5 to TRBJ2-1, with TRBD2 matching over 11 bases. Germline CDR1 and CDR2: MNHEY and SVGAGI. J lost 6 bases, V lost 6 bases, and 7 bases had no gene match. This CDR3 comprises 15 residues. The CDR3: CASSYPTSGINEQFF. Here the CDR3 DNA reads TGTGCCAGCAGCTACCCGACTAGCGGGATCAATGAGCAGTTCTTC.

The chain combines TRBV3-1 with TRBJ2-1; D is uncertain. CDR1 is LGHDT, CDR2 YNNKEL, per germline (reference sequence). Trimming stripped 4 bases from V and 9 bases from J, with 10 bases between. CDR3 length: 12 residues. The DNA of the CDR3 is TGTGCCAGCAGCCGAAACGTAGGTGAGCAGTTCTTC. It yields the protein CASSRNVGEQFF.

The table lists this clonotype with many counts. This sequence joins TRBV29-1 and TRBJ2-2; 8 bases are a match to TRBD1. CDR3 length: 11 residues. Germline V gene lookup returns CDR1 SQVTM and CDR2 ANQGSEA. With V trimmed by 4 bases and J by 8 bases, 0 bases remained unmatched. The CDR3 is CSVGTGGELFF. CDR3 bases: TGCAGCGTTGGGACAGGGGGGGAGCTGTTTTTT.

This clonotype was picked up a small number of times. The chain recombines TRBV3-1 with TRBJ2-3; 10 nucleotides agree with TRBD2. This CDR3 is built from 15 residues. V trimming: 6 bases; J trimming: 1 base; junction bases outside the gene matches: 4. CDR1 and CDR2 from the germline V gene are LGHDT and YNNKEL (reference sequence). CDR3: CASRSGTSGTDTQYF. The CDR3 DNA reads as TGTGCCAGCAGATCCGGGACTAGCGGCACAGATACGCAGTATTTT.

In its sample, this clonotype was seen many times. The chain joins TRBV7-3 to TRBJ2-1, with no clear D. Germline-derived CDR1 and CDR2 are SGHTA and FQGTGA. The CDR3 consists of 13 residues. V lost 4 bases to trimming and J lost 10 bases, with 14 bases between them. CDR3 DNA sequence: TGTGCCAGCAGCTCCTTAGAGGTGGGGGAGCAGTTCTTC. Its translation is CASSSLEVGEQFF.

This clonotype showed up many times. This chain connects TRBV20-1 to TRBJ2-7; the D gene is possibly TRBD2 (5 bases). The length of the CDR3 is 14 residues. CDR1 DFQATT and CDR2 SNEGSKA come from the germline V gene (reference sequence). V was shortened by 0 bases and J by 3 bases, with 12 bases between the two germline ends. CDR3 DNA sequence: TGCAGTGCTAGAGAATTTGGACTGTACTACGAGCAGTACTTC. Protein sequence: CSAREFGLYYEQYF.

This clonotype was counted at least ten times. The CDR3 nucleotides read TGCAGTGCTAGAGATCTAGTGGCGGCAGACTCTGGAAACACCATATATTTT. The encoded protein is CSARDLVAADSGNTIYF. The chain carries TRBV20-1 and TRBJ1-3; D unclear. Germline CDR1 and CDR2: DFQATT and SNEGSKA (reference sequence). The CDR3 is made up of 17 amino acids. The V end lost 0 bases, the J end lost 0 bases, and 15 bases lay between the germline ends.

This clonotype was observed at least ten times. V usage is TRBV7-9 and J usage is TRBJ2-5; the match to TRBD2 covers 7 bases. J gave up 5 bases and V 5 bases, and 8 bases lay outside the gene matches. The germline CDR1 and CDR2 sequences are SEHNR and FQNEAQ (reference sequence). The CDR3 has 14 amino acids. CDR3 sequence reads: CASSPKKGGETQYF. CDR3 in DNA: TGTGCCAGCAGCCCCAAGAAGGGAGGGGAGACCCAGTACTTC. The entire variable domain, with the rest obtained from reference TRBV7-9 and TRBJ2-5, is as follows: DTGVSQNPRHKITKRGQNVTFRCDPISEHNRLYWYRQTLGQGPEFLTYFQNEAQLEKSRLLSDRFSAERPKGSFSTLEIQRTEQGDSAMYLCASSPKKGGETQYFGPGTRLLVL.

This clonotype was seen a few times. The chain combines TRBV10-3 with TRBJ2-5; D gene unclear. The CDR3 runs 15 residues. Per the germline V gene, CDR1 is ENHRY and CDR2 is SYGVKD. The V end lost 0 bases, the J end lost 1 base, and 9 bases lay between the germline ends. CDR3 sequence: CAISESSPTQETQYF. CDR3 nucleotide sequence: TGTGCCATCAGTGAGTCGAGTCCGACCCAAGAGACCCAGTACTTC.

V and J are TRBV7-9 and TRBJ1-6; TRBD1 aligns across 9 bases. The CDR3 consists of 14 residues. The V segment lost 6 bases and the J segment 10 bases; nucleotides outside the gene matches: 7. The germline V gene has CDR1 SEHNR and CDR2 FQNEAQ (reference sequence). DNA of the CDR3: TGTGCCAGCAGTCGACAGGGGGGCCTGTCACCCCTCCACTTT. This sequence encodes CASSRQGGLSPLHF. The full variable domain, completed using reference TRBV7-9 and TRBJ1-6, is DTGVSQNPRHKITKRGQNVTFRCDPISEHNRLYWYRQTLGQGPEFLTYFQNEAQLEKSRLLSDRFSAERPKGSFSTLEIQRTEQGDSAMYLCASSRQGGLSPLHFGNGTRLTVT.

There are many counts of this clonotype. The V call is TRBV20-1, the J call TRBJ2-1; D is undetermined. The V gene lost 5 bases and the J gene lost 16 bases, with 24 bases spanning the gap. CDR3 length equals 13 residues. The V gene's germline CDR1 is DFQATT and CDR2 SNEGSKA (reference sequence). CDR3 sequence reads: CSARPSGAGLGFF. The CDR3, as DNA: TGCAGTGCTCGACCGTCCGGAGCCGGTCTAGGATTCTTC.

This clonotype has ten or more counts. The chain joins TRBV18 to TRBJ2-1; D may be TRBD1 or TRBD2 (5 bases each). This CDR3 comprises 14 residues. Germline V CDR1 and CDR2: KGHSH, LQKENI. The V end was cut by 0 bases, the J end by 4 bases, with 7 bases between. The CDR3 reads CASSPPRGYNEQFF. For the CDR3, the DNA is TGTGCCAGCTCACCACCGAGGGGTTACAATGAGCAGTTCTTC.

This clonotype appeared many times. CDR3 region: CASSLYSQWTGELFF. The CDR3 DNA is TGTGCCAGCAGCTTGTACAGCCAGTGGACCGGGGAGCTGTTTTTT. The J gene is TRBJ2-2, the V gene TRBV5-6; D is unresolved. Trimming took 1 base from V and 5 from J, leaving 12 bases between them. Per the germline V gene, CDR1 is SGHDT and CDR2 is YYEEEE. The CDR3 consists of 15 residues.

The chain recombines TRBV20-1 with TRBJ2-5; 11 bases align to TRBD2. Germline values: CDR1 DFQATT, CDR2 SNEGSKA (reference sequence). The junction had 14 bases not matched to a gene; V was cut back by 6 bases and J by 5 bases. The CDR3 spans 16 residues. The CDR3 DNA is TGCAGTGCCGAGGATAGCGGGAGGGCCCTCTTGGAGACCCAGTACTTC. This gives the protein CSAEDSGRALLETQYF.

This clonotype was seen at least ten times. The genes are TRBV4-3 and TRBJ1-5, with D uncertain. V was cut by 4 bases and J by 0 bases, with 10 bases left in between. This CDR3 is 15 amino acids long. Germline V gene sequence: CDR1 LGHNA, CDR2 YSLEER. The CDR3 reads CASSPDGYSNQPQHF. As DNA, the CDR3 is TGCGCCAGCAGCCCCGATGGGTATAGCAATCAGCCCCAGCATTTT.

This clonotype was recorded many times. This chain joins TRBV7-9 and TRBJ2-1; 7 nucleotides line up with TRBD1. J lost 6 bases, V lost 5 bases, and 16 bases had no gene match. CDR1 and CDR2 (germline): SEHNR, FQNEAQ (reference sequence). CDR3 length equals 17 residues. The CDR3 sequence: CASSPTLARGLSNEQFF. The CDR3 DNA follows: TGTGCCAGCAGCCCTACCCTGGCCAGGGGGTTATCCAATGAGCAGTTCTTC.

A few counts support this clonotype. The V call is TRBV14, the J call TRBJ2-7; D gene unclear. The CDR3 consists of 14 residues. Trimming cost V 3 bases and J 4 bases, with 13 bases left between them. Germline values: CDR1 SGHDN, CDR2 FVKESK. CDR3 region: CASSHPGPRYEQYF. The CDR3 nucleotides read TGTGCCAGCAGCCACCCGGGCCCCAGATACGAGCAGTACTTC.

This clonotype was picked up many times. The chain uses TRBV14 and TRBJ2-3; D not certain. This CDR3 spans 13 amino acids. Germline V gives CDR1 SGHDN, CDR2 FVKESK. V lost 5 bases and J lost 1, with 7 bases in between. The CDR3 sequence is CASSTHRTDTQYF. In nucleotides, the CDR3 is TGTGCCAGCAGCACACACCGCACAGATACGCAGTATTTT.

This clonotype appeared a few times. The CDR3 reads CARDRNCPTNEKLFF. For the CDR3, the DNA is TGTGCCAGGGACAGGAACTGCCCAACTAATGAAAAACTGTTTTTT. The gene calls are TRBV12-3 or TRBV12-4 and TRBJ1-4; 7 positions match TRBD1. After removal of 9 bases from V and 0 bases from J, the junction contained 7 bases not matched to a gene. CDR3 length: 15 residues.

This clonotype appeared a few times. This chain connects TRBV7-9 to TRBJ2-7; 7 nucleotides align to TRBD1. Germline V gene data show CDR1 as SEHNR and CDR2 as FQNEAQ (reference sequence). The CDR3 sequence is 15 residues long. V dropped 1 base and J dropped 2; count of bases not matched to a gene: 5. CDR3 sequence (DNA): TGTGCCAGCAGCTTAGGCCGGGACAGTCCCTACGAGCAGTACTTC. This encodes CASSLGRDSPYEQYF.

This clonotype was seen repeatedly, ten times or more. The chain joins TRBV6-1 to TRBJ2-3; a weak D match, TRBD2 (6 bases). V dropped 6 bases and J dropped 2 bases, with 18 bases sitting between them. This CDR3 comprises 16 residues. Germline V lookup: CDR1 MNHNS, CDR2 SASEGT. The CDR3 loop reads CASSVREPTPTDTQYF. The CDR3 DNA reads TGTGCCAGCAGCGTCCGGGAGCCGACCCCCACAGATACGCAGTATTTT.